In this sample, the clone carrying this TCR beta chain turned up once. This entry comes from a study of T cell responses to AZD1222 COVID-19 vaccine. The CDR3 loop spans 17 amino acids. The V gene's germline CDR1 is MNHNS and CDR2 SASEGT. V lost 4 bases and J lost 4, with 20 bases in between. The data were produced by immunoSEQ multiplex PCR, yet TCRdb's version contains in-frame clones alone and is incomplete. The data show around 150,000 clones, about 95% seen once. The receptor comes from an adult in good health. Source: peripheral blood, taken on day 0 of AZD1222 vaccination. The chain combines TRBV6-1 with TRBJ2-1, with D possibly being TRBD2 (7 bases). This CDR3 is CASSAQGLAVLYNEQFF. The CDR3 nucleotides read TGTGCCAGCAGTGCCCAGGGGCTAGCGGTTCTTTACAATGAGCAGTTCTTC.